This T cell receptor beta chain came from a study of read filtering for tumor transcriptome and immune sequencing. Study information: R-ISS stage counts were eight or nine for I, 15 to 20 for II, six or seven for III.

From 400 to 450 ng of RNA, a library with molecular barcoded alpha/delta and beta/gamma adaptors was made. TCRdb recomputed calls from the reads with MiXCR, one row per CDR3 protein. The sample shows about 57,000 distinct CDR3 sequences, about 20% of them seen only once. Germline lookup yields CDR1 SEHNR and CDR2 FQNEAQ (reference sequence). V was shortened by 3 bases and J by 6 bases, with 8 bases between the two germline ends. CDR3 length: 13 amino acids. Overall study results and limits: IR-seq captured clonotypes deeper and more reliably than RNA-seq.

About this clonotype itself: Its target is unknown.

The receptor's source is a donor at least 40 years old with multiple myeloma. Sequenced input: a population of CD138-negative cells sorted from bone marrow. The chain combines TRBV7-9 with TRBJ1-4, with D unclear. The CDR3 bases are TGTGCCAGCAGCTTCGCTGGCGATGAAAAACTGTTTTTT. Translation gives CASSFAGDEKLFF. Full variable domain (remainder filled in from reference TRBV7-9 and TRBJ1-4): DTGVSQNPRHKITKRGQNVTFRCDPISEHNRLYWYRQTLGQGPEFLTYFQNEAQLEKSRLLSDRFSAERPKGSFSTLEIQRTEQGDSAMYLCASSFAGDEKLFFGSGTQLSVL.